This T cell receptor (beta chain) was recorded in a study of blood T cell repertoires in COVID-19. Background on the study: Whether acute or convalescent, the COVID-19 samples came from the United States, Italy and Spain. Sources were T cells, B-cell-depleted T cells, or PBMCs; the material itself was cDNA or gDNA.

A few counts support this clone. In the study's own analysis: Researchers report that nucleated cell counts were estimated from reference gene primer amplification. Sequencing was performed with immunoSEQ multiplex PCR; in TCRdb, only in-frame clones are kept and a portion is missing. That table supplies the V and J calls and clone size; D and trimming were determined from the DNA. The sample records under 85,000 clones, about four fifths being singletons. The TCR was taken from a man aged 50 to 59 with acute or convalescent COVID-19. What was sequenced was peripheral blood.

The CDR3 here is CASSGSGTAFSPLHF. The DNA of the CDR3 is TGTGCCAGTAGCGGATCCGGGACAGCTTTTTCACCCCTCCACTTT. V usage is TRBV19 and J usage is TRBJ1-6, with 7 bases identical to TRBD1. The ends lost 6 bases at V and 9 bases at J; junction bases unmatched: 11. This CDR3 contains 15 residues. Germline CDR1 reads LNHDA; CDR2 reads SQIVND (reference sequence).